The 18 T cell receptor beta chains in this list originate from one sample, sequenced in a study of blood T cell repertoires in COVID-19. Produced via immunoSEQ multiplex PCR; TCRdb's table is partial and in-frame only. Here the sample spans some 300,000 clones, about 88% being singletons. Sequencing was carried out using peripheral blood. These receptors all stem from a woman in her 70s with COVID-19, enrolled during active disease.

J is TRBJ2-7 and V is TRBV5-1, with TRBD1 matching 7 bases. CDR1 and CDR2 from the germline V gene are SGHRS and YFSETQ. The length of the CDR3 is 14 residues. J was trimmed by 6 bases and V by 1 base; bases with no gene match: 7. The CDR3 region has the DNA TGCGCCAGCAGCTTGACAGGGGTTAAAGGCGAGCAGTACTTC. This translates into CASSLTGVKGEQYF.

This chain links TRBV28 with TRBJ2-7, with D perhaps matching TRBD2 (6 bases). There are 14 residues in the CDR3. Germline V gives CDR1 MDHEN, CDR2 SYDVKM. V dropped 6 bases and J dropped 7 bases, with 19 bases sitting between them. The chain's CDR3 is CASRQTGTSREQYF. As DNA, the CDR3 is TGTGCCAGCAGGCAGACGGGGACTTCTAGGGAGCAGTACTTC.

The chain has TRBV24-1 and TRBJ2-2; possibly TRBD2 for D (5 bases). The ends were cut back, 4 bases at V and 7 bases at J, with 21 bases in the middle. This CDR3 is built from 17 residues. From germline, CDR1 is KGHDR and CDR2 SFDVKD. The CDR3 region is CATSDPPGRGPGGELFF. The CDR3 nucleotides read TGTGCCACCAGTGACCCACCCGGTAGAGGGCCCGGCGGGGAGCTGTTTTTT.

This chain uses TRBV5-1 with TRBJ2-7, with 8 bases fitting TRBD2. The germline gives CDR1 SGHRS, CDR2 YFSETQ. The V and J ends lost 6 bases and 3 bases, in that order; junction bases with no gene match: 8. The CDR3 runs to 14 residues. CDR3 DNA sequence: TGCGCCAGCACCTCGGGAGGGCTAGGCTACGAGCAGTACTTC. It translates to CASTSGGLGYEQYF.

V is TRBV14 and J is TRBJ2-6; 9 bases are a match to TRBD1. Trimming took 3 bases from V and 8 from J; bases not matched to a gene: 5. Germline loops: CDR1 SGHDN, CDR2 FVKESK. This CDR3 is 15 amino acids long. The CDR3 bases are TGTGCCAGCAGCCAGACAGGGGGGTATACCAACGTCCTGACTTTC. Protein product: CASSQTGGYTNVLTF.

This clone has a single count. The chain links TRBV5-6 to TRBJ2-1; 10 nucleotides align to TRBD2. Trimming took 0 bases from V and 9 from J; bases not matched to a gene: 12. The CDR3 length is 17 residues. The germline CDR1 and CDR2 sequences are SGHDT and YYEEEE. The CDR3 sequence: CASSLAGGLASLGEQFF. DNA for the CDR3: TGTGCCAGCAGCTTGGCCGGGGGACTAGCGAGTCTCGGTGAGCAGTTCTTC. Looking up the rest from reference TRBV5-6 and TRBJ2-1 gives the full variable domain: DAGVTQSPTHLIKTRGQQVTLRCSPKSGHDTVSWYQQALGQGPQFIFQYYEEEERQRGNFPDRFSGHQFPNYSSELNVNALLLGDSALYLCASSLAGGLASLGEQFFGPGTRLTVL.

This clone was seen only once. CDR3 residues: CASSVGDSYTEAFF. In nucleotides, the CDR3 is TGTGCCAGCAGCGTAGGGGACAGCTACACTGAAGCTTTCTTT. V usage is TRBV9 and J usage is TRBJ1-1; 7 bases fit TRBD1. Trimming removed 0 bases from V and 3 bases from J; junction bases left unmatched: 2. CDR3 size: 14 residues. The germline V gene has CDR1 SGDLS and CDR2 YYNGEE.

The V call is TRBV2, the J call TRBJ2-6, with 9 bases identical to TRBD1. Trimming at V came to 7 bases and at J to 4 bases, leaving 8 bases not matched to a gene. Germline V gives CDR1 SNHLY, CDR2 FYNNEI. The CDR3 is made up of 16 amino acids. CDR3 bases: TGTGCCAGCACTGAGACAGGGGGTACAGGGGCCAACGTCCTGACTTTC. As protein: CASTETGGTGANVLTF.

This clone was picked up many times. The chain is built from TRBV5-6 and TRBJ1-2; perhaps TRBD1 as D (6 bases). The V gene lost 5 bases and the J gene lost 5 bases, with 13 bases spanning the gap. CDR1 is SGHDT, CDR2 YYEEEE, per germline. CDR3 length: 13 amino acids. CDR3: CASSPRQDYGYTF. The CDR3 nucleotides are TGTGCCAGCAGTCCCAGACAGGATTATGGCTACACCTTC.

The rearrangement uses TRBV18 and TRBJ1-1, with 9 bases matching TRBD1. The CDR3 runs 16 residues. Germline CDR1 is KGHSH and CDR2 is LQKENI. Trimming removed 9 bases from V and 3 bases from J; junction bases left unmatched: 14. The CDR3, as DNA: TGTGCCAGTTCGCCTAACAGGGGGCTGAGGGACACTGAAGCTTTCTTT. Amino acid sequence: CASSPNRGLRDTEAFF. The full variable domain, with the rest looked up from reference TRBV18 and TRBJ1-1, is NAGVMQNPRHLVRRRGQEARLRCSPMKGHSHVYWYRQLPEEGLKFMVYLQKENIIDESGMPKERFSAEFPKEGPSILRIQQVVRGDSAAYFCASSPNRGLRDTEAFFGQGTRLTVV.

The chain employs TRBV9 and TRBJ1-6; D remains ambiguous. V was shortened by 5 bases and J by 9 bases, with 12 bases between the two germline ends. CDR3 size: 13 residues. CDR1 SGDLS and CDR2 YYNGEE come from the germline V gene. The CDR3 reads CASSGAGGSPLHF. CDR3 bases: TGTGCCAGCAGTGGAGCGGGTGGTTCACCCCTCCACTTT.

The chain is built from TRBV3-1 (or the pseudogene TRBV3-2) and TRBJ2-3; a possible D gene is TRBD2 (7 bases). The CDR3 has 16 amino acids. Germline V gene sequence: CDR1 LGHDT, CDR2 YNNKEL (reference sequence). Deletions cut 1 base from V and 3 bases from J, with 14 bases between. The CDR3 protein is CASSQVWGGGTDTQYF. CDR3 DNA: TGTGCCAGCAGCCAAGTTTGGGGGGGCGGAACAGATACGCAGTATTTT.

The gene calls are TRBV2 and TRBJ2-3; TRBD2 aligns across 8 bases. The CDR3 is made up of 18 amino acids. The V gene's germline CDR1 is SNHLY and CDR2 FYNNEI. V lost 7 bases, J lost 1 base, and 16 bases stayed unmatched. The CDR3 sequence is CASKGGFFTSGGTDTQYF. DNA for the CDR3: TGTGCCAGCAAGGGTGGGTTTTTTACTAGCGGAGGCACAGATACGCAGTATTTT.

This sequence joins TRBV5-4 and TRBJ2-7; D may be TRBD2 (6 bases). V shed 4 bases and J shed 2 bases, with 13 bases lying between them. This CDR3 is 14 amino acids long. The V gene's germline CDR1 is SGHNT and CDR2 YYREEE (reference sequence). This CDR3 reads CASSTREFPYEQYF. The CDR3 DNA is TGTGCCAGCAGCACCCGGGAGTTCCCCTACGAGCAGTACTTC.

The chain carries TRBV24-1 and TRBJ1-2; TRBD1 matches at 9 bases. Looked up from germline, CDR1 is KGHDR and CDR2 is SFDVKD. Germline trimming cut 4 bases from V and 4 bases from J; bases unmatched to any gene: 9. CDR3 length equals 16 residues. The CDR3 loop is CATSEGEGQGTYGYTF. The CDR3 DNA follows: TGTGCCACCAGTGAGGGAGAAGGACAGGGGACCTATGGCTACACCTTC.

This clone was counted a few times. The chain is built from TRBV3-1 (or the pseudogene TRBV3-2) and TRBJ2-5; D might be TRBD2 (7 bases). Trimming shortened V by 5 bases and J by 5 bases, and 15 bases separated the two germline ends. CDR3 length: 14 amino acids. CDR1 is LGHDT and CDR2 is YNNKEL in the germline V gene (reference sequence). Written as DNA, the CDR3 is TGTGCCAGCAGCACGGGAGGAGGGGGGGAGACCCAGTACTTC. Its translation is CASSTGGGGETQYF.

The rearrangement links TRBV7-2 to TRBJ1-2, with D possibly being TRBD1 (5 bases). The V gene's germline CDR1 is SGHTA and CDR2 FQGNSA. The ends were cut back, 5 bases at V and 1 base at J, with 11 bases in the middle. CDR3 length: 14 residues. CDR3 nucleotides: TGTGCCAGCAGCCCTCAGACAGATAACTATGGCTACACCTTC. Translated: CASSPQTDNYGYTF.

The genes are TRBV6-5 and TRBJ2-7; possible D gene TRBD1, 5 bases. The germline V gene encodes CDR1 MNHEY and CDR2 SVGAGI. There are 14 residues in the CDR3. With 4 bases removed from V and 2 bases from J, the gap between germline ends came to 12 bases. CDR3 sequence: CASSWRQGPYEQYF. In DNA form, the CDR3 reads TGTGCCAGCAGTTGGCGGCAGGGCCCCTACGAGCAGTACTTC.